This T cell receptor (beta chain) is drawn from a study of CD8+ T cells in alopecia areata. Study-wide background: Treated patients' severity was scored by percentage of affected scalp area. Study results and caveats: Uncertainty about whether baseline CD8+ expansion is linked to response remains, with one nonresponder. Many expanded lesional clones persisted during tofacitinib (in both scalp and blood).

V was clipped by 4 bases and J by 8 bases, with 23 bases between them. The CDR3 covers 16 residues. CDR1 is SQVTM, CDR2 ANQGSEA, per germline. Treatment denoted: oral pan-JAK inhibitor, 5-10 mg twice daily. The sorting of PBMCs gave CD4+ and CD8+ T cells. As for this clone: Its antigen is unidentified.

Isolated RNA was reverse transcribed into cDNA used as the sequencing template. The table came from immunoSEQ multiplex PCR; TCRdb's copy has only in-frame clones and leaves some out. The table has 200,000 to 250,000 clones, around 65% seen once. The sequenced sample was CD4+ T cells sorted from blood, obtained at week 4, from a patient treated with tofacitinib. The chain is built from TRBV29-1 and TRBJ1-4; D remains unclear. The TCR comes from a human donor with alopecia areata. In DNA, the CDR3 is TGCAGCGTTGTGGAGGCCAGTCCCGCCTTCGGGGAAAAACTGTTTTTT. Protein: CSVVEASPAFGEKLFF.